The T cell receptor beta chain under discussion was sequenced for a study of T cells after yellow fever vaccination. The J segment lost 12 bases and the V segment lost 3 bases, leaving 14 bases of the junction unmatched. The length of the CDR3 is 14 residues. Germline-derived CDR1 and CDR2 are KGHSH and LQKENI. MiXCR was run by TCRdb on the 5' RACE reads, yielding one entry per CDR3 protein. The table includes about 340,000 distinct CDR3 sequences, under 15% detected once. This clonotype was counted between two and nine times. The source was CD4+ T cells sorted from PBMCs, collected 15 days after the yellow fever booster vaccination. V and J are TRBV18 and TRBJ2-7, with 7 bases lining up with TRBD1. This receptor was obtained from a man aged 18 to 29 who received the YFV17D yellow fever vaccine. The CDR3, as DNA: TGTGCCAGCTCACCGGAGTACTTGACAGGGCTTTTGTACGTC. It yields the protein CASSPEYLTGLLYV.